The TCR beta chain under discussion was sequenced for a study of Tregs in tolerant kidney transplant recipients. Unstimulated regulatory T cells (CD4+CD25+CD127-), CD4+CD25- non-regulatory cells, CD4 and CD8 cells were FACS-sorted from thawed PBMCs. Produced via immunoSEQ multiplex PCR; TCRdb's table is partial and in-frame only. This table has about 110,000 clones, around 89% appearing once. The CDR3 extends over 16 amino acids. The junction had 4 bases not matched to a gene; V was cut back by 5 bases and J by 1 base. Per the germline V gene, CDR1 is LNHDA and CDR2 is SQIVND (reference sequence). The source was CD4+ T cells from blood, collected before the transplant. The rearrangement uses TRBV19 and TRBJ2-3; 12 nucleotides match TRBD2. This sequence originates from a human donor who received a combined kidney and bone marrow transplant. CDR3 residues: CASSPRTSGGTDTQYF. Here the CDR3 DNA reads TGTGCCAGTAGTCCCCGGACTAGCGGGGGCACAGATACGCAGTATTTT.